These 7 T cell receptor beta chains came from one sample sequenced in a study of control samples from healthy donors and cancer patients. Only in-frame clones appear in the TCRdb table, and some are missing; sequencing was by immunoSEQ multiplex PCR. Here the sample spans some 140,000 clones, roughly 92% being singletons. The sample consisted of blood. The origin of the receptors is a man aged 25-40 years in good health.

This sequence joins TRBV25-1 and TRBJ2-3; TRBD2 agrees at 12 bases. This CDR3 region has 15 residues. The V segment lost 4 bases and the J segment 6 bases; nucleotides outside the gene matches: 5. Germline V CDR1 and CDR2: MGHDK, SYGVNS. The CDR3 is CASSGTSGKSDTQYF. The CDR3 DNA follows: TGTGCCAGCAGTGGGACTAGCGGGAAGTCCGATACGCAGTATTTT.

The J gene is TRBJ2-6, the V gene TRBV18; tentative D call: TRBD2 (5 bases). V was trimmed by 6 bases and J by 1 base, leaving 10 bases between them. This CDR3 region has 15 residues. CDR1 is KGHSH and CDR2 is LQKENI in the germline V gene. The CDR3 DNA is TGTGCCAGCTCCGCGTGGGAGTCTGGGGCCAACGTCCTGACTTTC. This sequence encodes CASSAWESGANVLTF.

The rearrangement uses TRBV6-2 or TRBV6-3 and TRBJ2-3; D tentatively reads TRBD1 or TRBD2 (6 bases each). Germline CDR1 reads MNHEY; CDR2 reads SVGEGT. V was clipped by 6 bases and J by 0 bases, with 10 bases between them. The CDR3 is made up of 14 amino acids. The CDR3 is CASSGGSSTDTQYF. DNA of the CDR3: TGTGCCAGCAGCGGGGGCTCTAGCACAGATACGCAGTATTTT.

The J gene is TRBJ2-1, the V gene TRBV11-3; 7 bases fit TRBD1. Germline-derived CDR1 and CDR2 are SGHNT and YENEEA. V was clipped by 2 bases and J by 4 bases; unmatched bases: 11. The CDR3 runs to 17 residues. CDR3 region: CASSLNDRVLSYNEQFF. CDR3 nucleotide sequence: TGTGCCAGCAGCTTAAATGACAGGGTGCTAAGTTACAATGAGCAGTTCTTC.

The chain couples TRBV19 to TRBJ1-5; D ambiguous. This CDR3 is built from 12 residues. The germline CDR1 and CDR2 sequences are LNHDA and SQIVND (reference sequence). Trimming removed 2 bases at V and 7 bases at J, with 6 bases between. Here the CDR3 reads CASSILGQPQHF. The CDR3 bases are TGTGCCAGTAGTATATTGGGACAGCCCCAGCATTTT.

As for this clone: Other DNA sequences within the sample encode an identical CDR3. The gene calls are TRBV6-5 and TRBJ2-7; 10 bases are a match to TRBD1. Germline trimming cut 0 bases from V and 3 bases from J; bases unmatched to any gene: 2. This CDR3 is 15 amino acids long. Germline V gives CDR1 MNHEY, CDR2 SVGAGI. The CDR3 DNA reads as TGTGCCAGCAGTTACTCGGGGACAGGGGTCTACGAGCAGTACTTC. This codes for CASSYSGTGVYEQYF.

This clone showed up just a few times. The chain carries TRBV18 and TRBJ2-7; D is unresolved. CDR3 length: 16 amino acids. Germline CDR1 reads KGHSH; CDR2 reads LQKENI. V lost 0 bases, J lost 5 bases, and 17 bases lay in between. CDR3 loop: CASSPPLRAAMNEQYF. The CDR3, as DNA: TGTGCCAGCTCACCACCCCTCCGGGCGGCTATGAACGAGCAGTACTTC.